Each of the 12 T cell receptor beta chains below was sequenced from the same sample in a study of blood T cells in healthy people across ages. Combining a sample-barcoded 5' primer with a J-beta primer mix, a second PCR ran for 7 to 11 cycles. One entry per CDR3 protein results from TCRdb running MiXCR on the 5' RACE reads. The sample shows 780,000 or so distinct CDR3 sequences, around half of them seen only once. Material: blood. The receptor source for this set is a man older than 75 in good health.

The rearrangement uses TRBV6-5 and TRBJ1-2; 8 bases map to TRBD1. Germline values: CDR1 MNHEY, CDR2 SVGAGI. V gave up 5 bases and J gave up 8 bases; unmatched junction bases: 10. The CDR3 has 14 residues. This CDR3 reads CASSVGPGQGGYTF. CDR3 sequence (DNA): TGTGCCAGCAGTGTCGGACCTGGACAGGGAGGCTACACCTTC.

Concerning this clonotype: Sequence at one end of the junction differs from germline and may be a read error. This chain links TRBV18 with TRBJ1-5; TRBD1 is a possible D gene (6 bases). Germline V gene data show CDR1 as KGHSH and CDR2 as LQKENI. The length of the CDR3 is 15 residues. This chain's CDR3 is CASSPEQGFNQPQHF. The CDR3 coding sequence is TGTGCCAGTTCACCAGAACAGGGATTCAATCAGCCCCAGCATTTT. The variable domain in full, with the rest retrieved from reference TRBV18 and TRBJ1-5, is NAGVMQNPRHLVRRRGQEARLRCSPMKGHSHVYWYRQLPEEGLKFMVYLQKENIIDESGMPKERFSAEFPKEGPSILRIQQVVRGDSAAYFCASSPEQGFNQPQHFGDGTRLSIL.

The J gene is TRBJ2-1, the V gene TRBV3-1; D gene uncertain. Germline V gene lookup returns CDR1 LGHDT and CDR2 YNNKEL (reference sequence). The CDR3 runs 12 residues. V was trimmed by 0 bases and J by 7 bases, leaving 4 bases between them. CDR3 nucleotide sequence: TGTGCCAGCAGCCAAGATGCGAATGAGCAGTTCTTC. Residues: CASSQDANEQFF.

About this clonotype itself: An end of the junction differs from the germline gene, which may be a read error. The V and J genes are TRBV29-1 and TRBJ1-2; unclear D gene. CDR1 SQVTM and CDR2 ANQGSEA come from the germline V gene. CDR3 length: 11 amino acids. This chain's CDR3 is CSVVAVYGCTF. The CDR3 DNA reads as TGCAGCGTTGTAGCGGTTTATGGCTGCACCTTC.

CDR3 nucleotides: TGTGCCAGCAGCCCCTCGGCGGCTAGCTCCTACGAGCAGTACTTC. It translates to CASSPSAASSYEQYF. This rearrangement joins TRBV9 to TRBJ2-7, with D unresolved. V was cut by 4 bases and J by 0 bases, with 14 bases left in between. The CDR3 spans 15 residues. The germline V gene encodes CDR1 SGDLS and CDR2 YYNGEE.

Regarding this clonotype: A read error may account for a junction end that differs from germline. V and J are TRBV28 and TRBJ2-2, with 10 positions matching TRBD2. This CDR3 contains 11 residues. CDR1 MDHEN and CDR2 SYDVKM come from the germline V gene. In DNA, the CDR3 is TGTGCCAGCGGCGCTAGCGGGGGGCTGTTTTTT. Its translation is CASGASGGLFF.

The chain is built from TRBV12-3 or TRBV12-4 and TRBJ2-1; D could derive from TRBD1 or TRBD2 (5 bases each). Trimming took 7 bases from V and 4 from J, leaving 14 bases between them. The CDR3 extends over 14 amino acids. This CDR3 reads CASTSGTAYNEQFF. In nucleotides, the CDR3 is TGTGCCAGCACTTCTGGGACGGCGTACAATGAGCAGTTCTTC.

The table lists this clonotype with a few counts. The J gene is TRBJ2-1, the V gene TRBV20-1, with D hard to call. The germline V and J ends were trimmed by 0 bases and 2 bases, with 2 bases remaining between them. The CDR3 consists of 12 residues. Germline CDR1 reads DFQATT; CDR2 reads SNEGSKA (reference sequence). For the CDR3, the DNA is TGCAGTGCTAGAGATACCTACAATGAGCAGTTCTTC. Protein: CSARDTYNEQFF.

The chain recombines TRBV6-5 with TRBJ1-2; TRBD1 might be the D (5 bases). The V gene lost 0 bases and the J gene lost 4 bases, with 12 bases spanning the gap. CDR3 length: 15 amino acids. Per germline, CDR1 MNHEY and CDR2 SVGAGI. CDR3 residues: CASSYSGAGLYGYTF. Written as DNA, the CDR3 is TGTGCCAGCAGTTACTCAGGGGCGGGCCTCTATGGCTACACCTTC.

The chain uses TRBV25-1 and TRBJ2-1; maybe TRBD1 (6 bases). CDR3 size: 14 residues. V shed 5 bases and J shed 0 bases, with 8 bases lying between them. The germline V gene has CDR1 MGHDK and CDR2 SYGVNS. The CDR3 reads CASSNRVSYNEQFF. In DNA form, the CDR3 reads TGTGCCAGCAGTAACAGGGTCTCCTACAATGAGCAGTTCTTC.

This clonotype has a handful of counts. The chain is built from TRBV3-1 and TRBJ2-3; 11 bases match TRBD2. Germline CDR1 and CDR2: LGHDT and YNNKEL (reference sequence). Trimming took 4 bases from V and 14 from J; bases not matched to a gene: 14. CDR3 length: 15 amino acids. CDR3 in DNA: TGTGCCAGCAGCCCGACTAGCGGGAACCACAGATACGCGTATTTT. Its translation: CASSPTSGNHRYAYF.

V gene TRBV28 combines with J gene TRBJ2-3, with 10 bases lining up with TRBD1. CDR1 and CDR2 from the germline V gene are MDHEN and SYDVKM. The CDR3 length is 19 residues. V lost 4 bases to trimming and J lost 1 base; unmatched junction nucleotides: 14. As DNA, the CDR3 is TGTGCCAGCAGTTCACAGACAGGGGGCCGGTGGGATGGCACAGATACGCAGTATTTT. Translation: CASSSQTGGRWDGTDTQYF.